One and the same sample provided the 6 T cell receptor beta chains below, sequenced in a study of blood T cell repertoires in COVID-19. Libraries were prepared by immunoSEQ multiplex PCR; TCRdb keeps only in-frame clonotypes and omits some of them. The data hold 200,000 to 300,000 clones, with about 87% observed a single time. The material sequenced was peripheral blood. Source of these receptors: a man aged 55-75 years who had recovered from COVID-19.

The V call is TRBV24-1, the J call TRBJ2-1; 10 nucleotides line up with TRBD1. The CDR3 consists of 17 residues. Trimming removed 2 bases from V and 7 bases from J; junction bases left unmatched: 10. Germline CDR1 reads KGHDR; CDR2 reads SFDVKD. The CDR3 DNA follows: TGTGCCACCAGTGATTCGCTGAGACAGGGGGCTCGAAATGAGCAGTTCTTC. This sequence encodes CATSDSLRQGARNEQFF.

The CDR3 loop is CASSPRVSEQYF. The CDR3 nucleotides are TGTGCCAGCAGCCCGAGGGTCTCCGAGCAGTACTTC. V is TRBV6-5 and J is TRBJ2-7, with D tentatively TRBD2 (5 bases). CDR1 and CDR2 from the germline V gene are MNHEY and SVGAGI. The CDR3 has 12 residues. V shed 6 bases and J shed 6 bases, with 12 bases lying between them.

This chain connects TRBV7-8 to TRBJ2-1; D is ambiguous. The ends were cut back, 0 bases at V and 2 bases at J, with 8 bases in the middle. Germline-derived CDR1 and CDR2 are SGHVS and FQNEAQ. CDR3 length: 15 residues. The CDR3 loop reads CASSLALTAYNEQFF. CDR3 coding DNA: TGTGCCAGCAGCTTAGCGTTAACGGCCTACAATGAGCAGTTCTTC.

The chain combines TRBV7-3 with TRBJ2-7, with 9 positions matching TRBD2. Trimming took 3 bases from V and 5 from J; bases not matched to a gene: 5. The CDR3 loop spans 14 amino acids. Germline CDR1 is SGHTA and CDR2 is FQGTGA. This chain's CDR3 is CASSLTSGLNEQYF. The CDR3 region has the DNA TGTGCCAGCAGCTTGACTAGCGGACTCAACGAGCAGTACTTC.

Concerning this clone: The same CDR3 also results from other DNA sequences found in this sample. The chain is built from TRBV19 and TRBJ2-7; no firm D call. This CDR3 contains 11 residues. Between the trimmed V and J ends, which lost 9 bases and 3 bases, there was a span of 9 bases. Per the germline V gene, CDR1 is LNHDA and CDR2 is SQIVND (reference sequence). The CDR3 protein is CASRRGYEQYF. The DNA for the CDR3 is TGTGCCAGCCGGCGCGGCTACGAGCAGTACTTC.

This sequence joins TRBV18 and TRBJ1-2; D might be TRBD1 (5 bases). Germline CDR1 KGHSH, CDR2 LQKENI. CDR3 size: 13 residues. V was clipped by 4 bases and J by 2 bases, with 8 bases between them. The DNA for the CDR3 is TGTGCCAGCTCACGAGACAGCAACTATGGCTACACCTTC. Its translation: CASSRDSNYGYTF.